Below, 21 T cell receptor beta chains from the same sample are listed, as sequenced in a study of blood T cell repertoires in COVID-19. The assay was immunoSEQ multiplex PCR, and TCRdb's table has in-frame clones only and misses some. The data contain some 150,000 clones, over 70% of them singletons. The source material was peripheral blood. These receptors came from a man aged 55 to 70 with acute or convalescent COVID-19.

This chain connects TRBV11-3 to TRBJ2-3; D is uncertain. The V gene's germline CDR1 is SGHNT and CDR2 YENEEA. This CDR3 is 13 amino acids long. V shed 5 bases and J shed 6 bases, with 12 bases lying between them. CDR3 in amino acids: CASSQSLRDTQYF. The CDR3 DNA is TGTGCCAGCAGCCAATCCTTACGGGATACGCAGTATTTT.

This rearrangement joins TRBV29-1 to TRBJ1-3, with D perhaps TRBD1 (6 bases). The CDR3 contains 14 residues. Per the germline V gene, CDR1 is SQVTM and CDR2 is ANQGSEA. V was trimmed by 3 bases and J by 0 bases, leaving 9 bases between them. CDR3 in DNA: TGCAGCGTTGACATGACAGGCTCTGGAAACACCATATATTTT. This gives the protein CSVDMTGSGNTIYF. Supplemented by reference TRBV29-1 and TRBJ1-3, the full variable domain reads SAVISQKPSRDICQRGTSLTIQCQVDSQVTMMFWYRQQPGQSLTLIATANQGSEATYESGFVIDKFPISRPNLTFSTLTVSNMSPEDSSIYLCSVDMTGSGNTIYFGEGSWLTVV.

This chain connects TRBV6-2 or TRBV6-3 to TRBJ2-7; a weak D match, TRBD2 (7 bases). The CDR3 sequence is 13 residues long. Trimming stripped 2 bases from V and 9 bases from J, with 14 bases between. Germline V gene data show CDR1 as MNHEY and CDR2 as SVGEGT. The CDR3 nucleotides are TGTGCCAGCAGTTACGTTGCGGGGGCCGTGCAGTACTTC. It specifies CASSYVAGAVQYF.

V gene TRBV4-3 combines with J gene TRBJ2-4; 8 nucleotides line up with TRBD2. Germline V gene sequence: CDR1 LGHNA, CDR2 YSLEER. Trimming removed 0 bases from V and 9 bases from J; junction bases left unmatched: 10. The CDR3 has 16 amino acids. The CDR3 coding sequence is TGCGCCAGCAGCCAAGATACGACCGCGGGGGGCGTCATTCAGTACTTC. This translates into CASSQDTTAGGVIQYF.

A single count supports this clone. The V gene is TRBV4-1, the J gene TRBJ1-5, with TRBD1 identical over 7 bases. V was pared by 1 base and J by 3 bases, with 9 bases of the junction left unmatched. The CDR3 contains 17 residues. Germline-derived CDR1 and CDR2 are MGHRA and YSYEKL. The CDR3 DNA reads as TGCGCCAGCAGCCAAGGGGGCAGGGGGAGCCTCAATCAGCCCCAGCATTTT. Residues: CASSQGGRGSLNQPQHF.

The chain carries TRBV11-2 and TRBJ2-3; 7 bases match TRBD2. Losses at the gene ends were 4 bases for V and 3 bases for J; bases not matched to a gene: 13. The length of the CDR3 is 17 residues. Germline CDR1 SGHAT, CDR2 FQNNGV. The CDR3 region is CASSSPVPSGFTDTQYF. CDR3 nucleotide sequence: TGTGCCAGCAGCTCCCCTGTCCCTAGCGGCTTTACAGATACGCAGTATTTT.

The chain is built from TRBV6-2 or TRBV6-3 and TRBJ2-7; 9 nucleotides line up with TRBD2. The V gene end was trimmed by 5 bases and the J gene end by 4 bases; junction bases not matched to a gene: 6. There are 14 residues in the CDR3. Germline values: CDR1 MNHEY, CDR2 SVGEGT. The CDR3, as DNA: TGTGCCAGCAGTCGGACTAGCGATCGATACGAGCAGTACTTC. Its protein is CASSRTSDRYEQYF.

The chain links TRBV5-5 to TRBJ1-4; no reliable D call. Trimming cost V 1 base and J 8 bases, with 15 bases left between them. The CDR3 contains 15 residues. In germline, CDR1 is SGHKS, CDR2 YYEKEE (reference sequence). DNA of the CDR3: TGTGCCAGCAGCTTGTTGTCCAACGCGGGGGAAAAACTGTTTTTT. The encoded protein is CASSLLSNAGEKLFF.

This sequence joins TRBV7-2 and TRBJ1-6, with TRBD1 identical over 10 bases. The CDR3 runs 14 residues. J gave up 9 bases and V 1 base, and 0 bases lay outside the gene matches. CDR1 SGHTA and CDR2 FQGNSA come from the germline V gene. The CDR3 DNA follows: TGTGCCAGCAGCTTAGGGACAGGGGGTTCACCCCTCCACTTT. Protein: CASSLGTGGSPLHF.

This clone was seen a few times. The J gene is TRBJ2-6, the V gene TRBV6-5; no definite D call. V gave up 5 bases and J gave up 2 bases, with 7 bases separating them. In germline, CDR1 is MNHEY, CDR2 SVGAGI. There are 14 residues in the CDR3. CDR3 sequence: CASSQTTGANVLTF. In DNA form, the CDR3 reads TGTGCCAGCAGTCAAACTACTGGGGCCAACGTCCTGACTTTC.

The genes are TRBV2 and TRBJ1-5, with D perhaps TRBD1 (5 bases). This CDR3 has 15 residues. The germline V gene has CDR1 SNHLY and CDR2 FYNNEI. V lost 4 bases and J 0 bases, leaving 10 bases between the germline ends. CDR3 region: CASSGGRASNQPQHF. Written as DNA, the CDR3 is TGTGCCAGCAGTGGGGGCAGGGCTAGCAATCAGCCCCAGCATTTT.

V gene TRBV24-1 combines with J gene TRBJ2-3; TRBD1 agrees at 9 bases. The CDR3 contains 17 residues. J gave up 3 bases and V 3 bases, and 9 bases lay outside the gene matches. From germline, CDR1 is KGHDR and CDR2 SFDVKD. In DNA form, the CDR3 reads TGTGCCACCAGTGATACCCGACAGGGGGGAGGGACAGATACGCAGTATTTT. Translation gives CATSDTRQGGGTDTQYF.

V usage is TRBV19 and J usage is TRBJ2-3; 14 bases match TRBD2. This CDR3 is 16 amino acids long. The germline gives CDR1 LNHDA, CDR2 SQIVND (reference sequence). Trimming at V came to 6 bases and at J to 6 bases, leaving 8 bases not matched to a gene. DNA for the CDR3: TGTGCCAGTAGCACCACCGGGACTAGCGGGAGCGATACGCAGTATTTT. It yields the protein CASSTTGTSGSDTQYF. The variable domain in full, with the rest retrieved from reference TRBV19 and TRBJ2-3, is DGGITQSPKYLFRKEGQNVTLSCEQNLNHDAMYWYRQDPGQGLRLIYYSQIVNDFQKGDIAEGYSVSREKKESFPLTVTSAQKNPTAFYLCASSTTGTSGSDTQYFGPGTRLTVL.

This clone showed up just a few times. The gene calls are TRBV7-9 and TRBJ1-2; weak D call: TRBD1 (6 bases). V lost 5 bases, J lost 8 bases, and 18 bases lay in between. CDR1 and CDR2 (germline): SEHNR, FQNEAQ (reference sequence). This CDR3 has 14 amino acids. DNA for the CDR3: TGTGCCAGCAGCCAGCGACAGGCGCCATGGGGCTACACCTTC. Translating it yields CASSQRQAPWGYTF.

The chain uses TRBV11-1 and TRBJ1-2; no clear D. V dropped 5 bases and J dropped 7 bases, with 17 bases sitting between them. This CDR3 spans 14 amino acids. Germline CDR1 and CDR2: SGHAT and FQDESV (reference sequence). The CDR3: CASSRGPEGGGYTF. CDR3 coding DNA: TGTGCCAGCAGCCGCGGGCCTGAAGGAGGTGGCTACACCTTC.

In DNA form, the CDR3 reads TGTGCCAGCAGTTCGGGCGGGTTCGCCAAAAACATTCAGTACTTC. Translation: CASSSGGFAKNIQYF. This chain joins TRBV27 and TRBJ2-4, with a weak D call TRBD2 (5 bases). V lost 4 bases and J 1 base, leaving 11 bases between the germline ends. The CDR3 is made up of 15 amino acids. Germline values: CDR1 MNHEY, CDR2 SMNVEV (reference sequence).

The chain uses TRBV5-4 and TRBJ2-7; weak D call: TRBD1 (5 bases). V was shortened by 5 bases and J by 1 base, with 13 bases between the two germline ends. The CDR3 contains 14 residues. CDR1 and CDR2 (germline): SGHNT, YYREEE (reference sequence). CDR3 nucleotides: TGTGCCAGCAGTTACCAGGGTGGTTCCTACGAGCAGTACTTC. It specifies CASSYQGGSYEQYF.

This clone has more than one count but fewer than ten. The chain joins TRBV19 to TRBJ1-2; D is ambiguous. V lost 7 bases to trimming and J lost 1 base, with 13 bases between them. Germline CDR1 LNHDA, CDR2 SQIVND (reference sequence). This CDR3 has 14 residues. CDR3 nucleotides: TGTGCCAGTAAAAAGTTGGAGCTTAACTATGGCTACACCTTC. Translated: CASKKLELNYGYTF. Using reference TRBV19 and TRBJ1-2 for the parts outside the CDR3, the full variable domain is DGGITQSPKYLFRKEGQNVTLSCEQNLNHDAMYWYRQDPGQGLRLIYYSQIVNDFQKGDIAEGYSVSREKKESFPLTVTSAQKNPTAFYLCASKKLELNYGYTFGSGTRLTVV.

V is TRBV18 and J is TRBJ1-1; TRBD1 is a possible D gene (5 bases). V shed 5 bases and J shed 0 bases, with 10 bases lying between them. The germline CDR1 and CDR2 sequences are KGHSH and LQKENI. This CDR3 is built from 14 residues. CDR3: CASSSRQLNTEAFF. The CDR3 DNA sequence: TGTGCCAGCTCATCTCGACAGCTGAACACTGAAGCTTTCTTT.

V and J are TRBV5-4 and TRBJ1-3, with D tentatively TRBD1 (5 bases). There are 17 residues in the CDR3. Germline values: CDR1 SGHNT, CDR2 YYREEE (reference sequence). V dropped 0 bases and J dropped 0 bases, with 13 bases sitting between them. The CDR3 sequence is CASSLGAGSSSGNTIYF. CDR3 in DNA: TGTGCCAGCAGCTTGGGGGCAGGGTCGAGCTCTGGAAACACCATATATTTT.

The rearrangement uses TRBV18 and TRBJ1-5; no reliable D call. CDR3 length: 13 amino acids. With 6 bases removed from V and 0 bases from J, the gap between germline ends came to 6 bases. Germline assignment: CDR1 KGHSH and CDR2 LQKENI. For the CDR3, the DNA is TGTGCCAGCTCTACCAGTAGCAATCAGCCCCAGCATTTT. This encodes CASSTSSNQPQHF.